The 19 T cell receptor beta chains listed next were all sequenced from one sample in a study of blood T cell repertoires in COVID-19. Assay: immunoSEQ multiplex PCR; the TCRdb copy retains only in-frame clones and omits some. The table has 150,000 to 250,000 clones, about 95% seen once. Input material: peripheral blood. Receptors were obtained from a young man with COVID-19, enrolled during active disease.

This clone was found a few times. The chain has TRBV6-1 and TRBJ2-7, with 9 bases identical to TRBD1. Germline CDR1 is MNHNS and CDR2 is SASEGT. The CDR3 has 15 amino acids. With V trimmed by 2 bases and J by 6 bases, 8 bases remained unmatched. CDR3 sequence (DNA): TGTGCCAGCAGTGAACAACCAGGACAGGGGAGCGAGCAGTACTTC. Encoded protein: CASSEQPGQGSEQYF.

The chain joins TRBV7-9 to TRBJ1-3, with 8 bases identical to TRBD1. J lost 4 bases, V lost 3 bases, and 5 bases had no gene match. Germline V gene lookup returns CDR1 SEHNR and CDR2 FQNEAQ (reference sequence). This CDR3 region has 15 residues. CDR3 coding DNA: TGTGCCAGCAGCTTTGACAGGGGAGCGGGAAACACCATATATTTT. Amino acid sequence: CASSFDRGAGNTIYF.

This clone was picked up one time. The chain uses TRBV5-1 and TRBJ1-4; D gene uncertain. The CDR3 covers 13 residues. The ends were cut back, 2 bases at V and 5 bases at J, with 7 bases in the middle. Germline values: CDR1 SGHRS, CDR2 YFSETQ. The CDR3 loop is CASSLERNEKLFF. As DNA, the CDR3 is TGCGCCAGCAGCTTAGAGCGAAATGAAAAACTGTTTTTT.

A single count supports this clone. This chain joins TRBV18 and TRBJ1-4, with D tentatively TRBD1 (6 bases). The CDR3 length is 15 residues. Germline V lookup: CDR1 KGHSH, CDR2 LQKENI. Trimming stripped 3 bases from V and 8 bases from J, with 16 bases between. CDR3 in DNA: TGTGCCAGCTCACCCCAACAGGGTGCTGGAGAAAAACTGTTTTTT. Its translation: CASSPQQGAGEKLFF.

The V call is TRBV18, the J call TRBJ1-6; 12 nucleotides agree with TRBD1. This CDR3 is built from 14 residues. Germline V gives CDR1 KGHSH, CDR2 LQKENI. J lost 11 bases, V lost 2 bases, and 1 base had no gene match. CDR3 nucleotides: TGTGCCAGCTCACCAGGGACAGGGGGCACACCCCTCCACTTT. This gives the protein CASSPGTGGTPLHF.

The chain is built from TRBV10-2 and TRBJ2-3; 10 nucleotides agree with TRBD2. This CDR3 has 16 residues. CDR1 WSHSY and CDR2 SAAADI come from the germline V gene. V gave up 4 bases and J gave up 3 bases; unmatched junction bases: 7. As DNA, the CDR3 is TGCGCCAGCAGTGGGGTTAGCGGGGGGCATACAGATACGCAGTATTTT. It codes for CASSGVSGGHTDTQYF.

The rearrangement uses TRBV18 and TRBJ1-2, with unresolved D. V lost 2 bases and J lost 5, with 15 bases in between. Germline V gene sequence: CDR1 KGHSH, CDR2 LQKENI. The CDR3 has 15 amino acids. The DNA for the CDR3 is TGTGCCAGCTCACCAGGGTCGTCCACGGGGTATGGCTACACCTTC. This encodes CASSPGSSTGYGYTF.

The chain recombines TRBV12-5 with TRBJ1-5; the match to TRBD1 covers 7 bases. J lost 4 bases, V lost 0 bases, and 15 bases had no gene match. This CDR3 region has 19 residues. Germline assignment: CDR1 LGHNT and CDR2 FRNRAP. CDR3 amino acids: CASGLVDRALIARNQPQHF. CDR3 sequence (DNA): TGTGCTAGTGGTTTGGTTGACAGGGCGTTGATAGCGCGGAATCAGCCCCAGCATTTT.

The J gene is TRBJ2-5, the V gene TRBV4-1, with 16 bases identical to TRBD2. V was pared by 2 bases and J by 4 bases, with 10 bases of the junction left unmatched. Germline CDR1 reads MGHRA; CDR2 reads YSYEKL. The CDR3 covers 19 residues. CDR3 sequence: CASSQWGLAGGLGGETQYF. CDR3 nucleotides: TGCGCCAGCAGCCAATGGGGACTAGCGGGGGGGCTTGGAGGAGAGACCCAGTACTTC.

The chain joins TRBV25-1 to TRBJ2-5, with 7 bases identical to TRBD1. The germline V gene encodes CDR1 MGHDK and CDR2 SYGVNS. The CDR3 contains 12 residues. Germline trimming cut 4 bases from V and 5 bases from J; bases unmatched to any gene: 1. For the CDR3, the DNA is TGTGCCAGCAGTGTGACAGGGGAGACCCAGTACTTC. This codes for CASSVTGETQYF.

V gene TRBV3-1 (or the pseudogene TRBV3-2) combines with J gene TRBJ1-1; 8 bases fit TRBD1. Germline lookup yields CDR1 LGHDT and CDR2 YNNKEL (reference sequence). J lost 4 bases, V lost 5 bases, and 9 bases had no gene match. CDR3 length: 15 amino acids. The CDR3: CASSFRTGLSTEAFF. CDR3 bases: TGTGCCAGCAGCTTCCGGACAGGGCTGAGCACTGAAGCTTTCTTT.

The rearrangement joins TRBV13 to TRBJ1-4; 7 bases agree with TRBD1. Germline V gene lookup returns CDR1 PRHDT and CDR2 FYEKMQ (reference sequence). V trimming: 0 bases; J trimming: 6 bases; junction bases outside the gene matches: 4. The CDR3 length is 15 residues. CDR3: CASSLGTGIHEKLFF. CDR3 DNA: TGTGCCAGCAGCTTAGGGACAGGGATTCATGAAAAACTGTTTTTT. Variable domain in full (rest from reference TRBV13 and TRBJ1-4): AAGVIQSPRHLIKEKRETATLKCYPIPRHDTVYWYQQGPGQDPQFLISFYEKMQSDKGSIPDRFSAQQFSDYHSELNMSSLELGDSALYFCASSLGTGIHEKLFFGSGTQLSVL.

Comment on this clone: Different DNA sequences within this sample yield the same CDR3. The J gene is TRBJ1-5, the V gene TRBV12-3 or TRBV12-4, with D hard to call. The CDR3 extends over 13 amino acids. Trimming took 6 bases from V and 3 from J, leaving 9 bases between them. CDR3 in DNA: TGTGCCAGCAGAGGAACAGTCAATCAGCCCCAGCATTTT. This codes for CASRGTVNQPQHF.

The gene calls are TRBV20-1 and TRBJ1-4; unclear D gene. Germline CDR1 DFQATT, CDR2 SNEGSKA (reference sequence). V was pared by 3 bases and J by 3 bases, with 11 bases between. The CDR3 extends over 14 amino acids. The CDR3 nucleotides are TGCAGTGCTAGTTTGGGAGCGGCTAATGAAAAACTGTTTTTT. This encodes CSASLGAANEKLFF.

This clone was found once. The chain uses TRBV10-1 and TRBJ1-1; D remains ambiguous. Trimming stripped 0 bases from V and 6 bases from J, with 11 bases between. Germline V gene lookup returns CDR1 WNHNN and CDR2 SYGVQD (reference sequence). This CDR3 region has 14 residues. The CDR3 DNA sequence: TGCGCCAGCAGTGAGTCAGCCGCGACACCTGAAGCTTTCTTT. As protein: CASSESAATPEAFF.

This clone appeared once. V usage is TRBV5-4 and J usage is TRBJ2-3; 11 bases match TRBD2. The CDR3 totals 16 residues. V lost 6 bases, J lost 2 bases, and 8 bases stayed unmatched. Germline V gives CDR1 SGHNT, CDR2 YYREEE (reference sequence). CDR3 DNA sequence: TGTGCCAGCAACACCGGGACTAGCGGCTTCACAGATACGCAGTATTTT. Amino acids: CASNTGTSGFTDTQYF.

The gene calls are TRBV5-1 and TRBJ1-1; D is ambiguous. The V gene's germline CDR1 is SGHRS and CDR2 YFSETQ. The length of the CDR3 is 13 residues. V lost 4 bases to trimming and J lost 0 bases, with 7 bases between them. The CDR3 sequence: CASSSAVNTEAFF. Here the CDR3 DNA reads TGCGCCAGCAGCAGTGCAGTGAACACTGAAGCTTTCTTT.

The V gene is TRBV5-1, the J gene TRBJ2-6, with 8 nucleotides matching TRBD1. The CDR3 contains 15 residues. V shed 4 bases, J shed 2 bases, and the junction held 2 bases outside the gene matches. Germline CDR1 and CDR2: SGHRS and YFSETQ. The CDR3: CASSVGQAGANVLTF. CDR3 coding DNA: TGCGCCAGCAGCGTGGGACAGGCTGGGGCCAACGTCCTGACTTTC.

The genes are TRBV30 and TRBJ2-5; 8 bases align to TRBD2. The V segment lost 4 bases and the J segment 5 bases; nucleotides outside the gene matches: 6. In germline, CDR1 is GTSNPN, CDR2 SVGIG (reference sequence). The length of the CDR3 is 13 residues. Here the CDR3 DNA reads TGTGCCTGGAATCCTAGGACTAGCGAGACCCAGTACTTC. Translating gives CAWNPRTSETQYF.